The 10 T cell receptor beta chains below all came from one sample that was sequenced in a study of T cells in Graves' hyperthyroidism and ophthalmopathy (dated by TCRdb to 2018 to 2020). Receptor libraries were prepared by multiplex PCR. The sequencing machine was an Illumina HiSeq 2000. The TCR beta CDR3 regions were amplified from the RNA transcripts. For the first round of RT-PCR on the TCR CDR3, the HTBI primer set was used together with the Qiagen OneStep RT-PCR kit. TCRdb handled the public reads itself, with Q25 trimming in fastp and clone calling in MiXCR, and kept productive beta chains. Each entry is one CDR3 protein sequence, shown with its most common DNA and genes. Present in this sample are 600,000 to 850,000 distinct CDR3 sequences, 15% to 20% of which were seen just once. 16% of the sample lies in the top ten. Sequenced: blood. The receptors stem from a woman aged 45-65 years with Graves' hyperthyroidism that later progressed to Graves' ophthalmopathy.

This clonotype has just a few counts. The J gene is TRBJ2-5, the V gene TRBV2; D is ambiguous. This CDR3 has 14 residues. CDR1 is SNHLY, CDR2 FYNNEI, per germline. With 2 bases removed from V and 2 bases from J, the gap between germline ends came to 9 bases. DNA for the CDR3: TGTGCCAGCAGTGAAATTAGCTTGCAAGAGACCCAGTACTTC. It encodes CASSEISLQETQYF.

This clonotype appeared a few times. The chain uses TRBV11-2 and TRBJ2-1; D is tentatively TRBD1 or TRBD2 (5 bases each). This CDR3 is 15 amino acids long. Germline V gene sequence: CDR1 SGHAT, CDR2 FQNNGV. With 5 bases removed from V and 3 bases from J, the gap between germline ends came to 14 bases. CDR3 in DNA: TGTGCCAGCAGCCCCGGGACCCAGAACTACAATGAGCAGTTCTTC. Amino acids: CASSPGTQNYNEQFF.

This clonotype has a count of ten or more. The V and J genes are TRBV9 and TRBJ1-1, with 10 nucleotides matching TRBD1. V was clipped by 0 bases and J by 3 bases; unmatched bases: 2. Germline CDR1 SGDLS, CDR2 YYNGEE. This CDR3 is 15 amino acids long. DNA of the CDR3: TGTGCCAGCAGCGTAGCGACAGGGGGCTACACTGAAGCTTTCTTT. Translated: CASSVATGGYTEAFF.

CDR3 protein: CASSSLRDRFNSPLHF. As DNA, the CDR3 is TGTGCCAGCAGTTCCCTCCGGGACAGGTTCAATTCACCCCTCCACTTT. The chain couples TRBV6-2 or TRBV6-3 to TRBJ1-6; 8 nucleotides line up with TRBD1. Germline values: CDR1 MNHEY, CDR2 SVGEGT. J was trimmed by 7 bases and V by 4 bases; bases with no gene match: 9. This CDR3 contains 16 residues.

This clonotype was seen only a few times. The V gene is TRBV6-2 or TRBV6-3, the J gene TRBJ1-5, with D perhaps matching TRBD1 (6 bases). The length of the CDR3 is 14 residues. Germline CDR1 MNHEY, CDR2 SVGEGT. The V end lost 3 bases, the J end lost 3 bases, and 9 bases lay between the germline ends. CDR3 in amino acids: CASSYWTDNQPQHF. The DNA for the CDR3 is TGTGCCAGCAGTTATTGGACAGACAATCAGCCCCAGCATTTT.

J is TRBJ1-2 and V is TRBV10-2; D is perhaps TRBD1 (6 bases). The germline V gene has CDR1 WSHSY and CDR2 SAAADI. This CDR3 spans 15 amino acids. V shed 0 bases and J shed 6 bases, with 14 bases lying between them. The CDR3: CASSESTLAGDGYTF. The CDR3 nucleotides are TGCGCCAGCAGTGAGTCGACTTTGGCAGGGGATGGCTACACCTTC.

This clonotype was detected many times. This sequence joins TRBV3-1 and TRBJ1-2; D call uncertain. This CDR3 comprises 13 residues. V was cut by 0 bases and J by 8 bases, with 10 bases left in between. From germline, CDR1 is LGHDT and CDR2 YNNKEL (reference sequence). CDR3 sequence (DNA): TGTGCCAGCAGCCAAGAGACCGGGCGGGGCTACACCTTC. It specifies CASSQETGRGYTF.

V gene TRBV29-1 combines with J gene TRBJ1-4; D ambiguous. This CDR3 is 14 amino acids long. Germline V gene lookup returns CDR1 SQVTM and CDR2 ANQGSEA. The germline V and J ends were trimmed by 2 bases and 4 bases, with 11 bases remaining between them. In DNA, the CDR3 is TGCAGCGTTGAATTGGCGGGATTTAATGAAAAACTGTTTTTT. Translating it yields CSVELAGFNEKLFF.

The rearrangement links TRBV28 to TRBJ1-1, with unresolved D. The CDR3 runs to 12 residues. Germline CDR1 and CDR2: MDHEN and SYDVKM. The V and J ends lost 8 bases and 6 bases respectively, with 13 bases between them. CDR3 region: CASHGVRSEAFF. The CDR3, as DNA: TGTGCCAGCCATGGGGTTAGGTCTGAAGCTTTCTTT.

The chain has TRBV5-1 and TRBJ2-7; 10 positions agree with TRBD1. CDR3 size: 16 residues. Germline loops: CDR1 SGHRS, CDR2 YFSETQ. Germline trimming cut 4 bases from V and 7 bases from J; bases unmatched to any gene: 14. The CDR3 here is CASSHREGQGSTEQYF. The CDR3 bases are TGCGCCAGCAGCCACCGGGAGGGACAGGGGTCCACGGAGCAGTACTTC.